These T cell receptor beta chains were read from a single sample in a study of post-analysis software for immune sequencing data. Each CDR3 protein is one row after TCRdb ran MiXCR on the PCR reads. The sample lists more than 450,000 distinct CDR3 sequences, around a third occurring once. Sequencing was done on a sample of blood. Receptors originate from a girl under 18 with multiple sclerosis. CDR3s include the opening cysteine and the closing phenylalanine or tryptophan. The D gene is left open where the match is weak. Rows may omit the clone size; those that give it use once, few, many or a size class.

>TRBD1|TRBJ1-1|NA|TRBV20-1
TGCAATGCTGGTCAGGGGGAAAAGGAGAACACTGAAGCTTTCTTT
CNAGQGEKENTEAFF
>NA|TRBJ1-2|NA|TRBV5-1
TGCGCCAGAAAACCACCTAACTATGGCTACACCTTC
CARKPPNYGYTF
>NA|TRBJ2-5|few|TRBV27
TGTGCCAGCAGCCGCCTAGGGGGGGCAGTTGGAGAGACCCAGTACTTC
CASSRLGGAVGETQYF
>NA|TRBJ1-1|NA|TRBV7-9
TGTGCCACCCAGCTTATCGGAAACCCAGGGCGGACTGAAGCTTTCTTT
CATQLIGNPGRTEAFF
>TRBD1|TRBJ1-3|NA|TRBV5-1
TGCGCCAGCAGCCTTAAACCGGGACAGGGGGGAAACACCATATATTTT
CASSLKPGQGGNTIYF
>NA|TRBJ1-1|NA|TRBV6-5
TGTGCCAGCAGTCGGCTGACAGGTCTAACTGAAGCTTTCTTT
CASSRLTGLTEAFF
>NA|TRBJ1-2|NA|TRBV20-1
TGCAGTGCTAGAGATGAGTGGGGGAACTATGGCTACACCTTC
CSARDEWGNYGYTF
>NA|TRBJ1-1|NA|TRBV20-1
TGCAGTGCCGAGGGTATGGAAGCTTTCTTT
CSAEGMEAFF
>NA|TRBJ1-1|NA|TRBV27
TGTGCCAGCAAACAATTGACCGGAATGAACACTGAAGCTTTCTTT
CASKQLTGMNTEAFF
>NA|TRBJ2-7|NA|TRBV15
TGTGCCACCAGCGTGGACAACTACGAGCAGTACTTC
CATSVDNYEQYF
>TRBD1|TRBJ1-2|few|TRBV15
TGTGCCACCAGCAGAGACCTGGGACAGATCTATGGCTACACCTTC
CATSRDLGQIYGYTF
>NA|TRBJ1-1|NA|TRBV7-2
TGTGCCAGCAGCTTAGGTCCAGTCCAGGGAGCTTTCTTT
CASSLGPVQGAFF
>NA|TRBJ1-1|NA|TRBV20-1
TGCAGTGCTAGTGATGACACCGGTAACGCTGAAGCTTTCTTT
CSASDDTGNAEAFF
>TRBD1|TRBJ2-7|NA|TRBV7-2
TGTGCCAGCAGCTTAAAGACAGGGAACAATGAGCAGTACTTC
CASSLKTGNNEQYF
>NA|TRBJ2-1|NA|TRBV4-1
TGCGCCAGCAGCCAAGTAGGTGCAGGGAGCTCCTACAATGAGCAGTTCTTC
CASSQVGAGSSYNEQFF
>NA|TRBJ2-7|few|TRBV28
TGTGCCAGCAATCCGGACAGAGGCTACGAGCAGTACTTC
CASNPDRGYEQYF
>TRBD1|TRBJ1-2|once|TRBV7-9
TGTGCCAGCAGCTTAGCACAGGGGGCCTATGGCTACACCTTC
CASSLAQGAYGYTF
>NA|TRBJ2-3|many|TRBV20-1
TGCAGTGCTCCACGAATAGGGGGTTCGGCAGATACGCAGTATTTT
CSAPRIGGSADTQYF
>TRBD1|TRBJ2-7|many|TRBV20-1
TGCAGTGCTAGAGGTGGACAGGTTCTCGAGCAGTACTTC
CSARGGQVLEQYF
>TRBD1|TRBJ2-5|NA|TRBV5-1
TGCGCCAGCAGCTTGGGATGGGACAGGGGGCAGACCCAGTACTTC
CASSLGWDRGQTQYF
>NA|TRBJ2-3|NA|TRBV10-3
TGTGCCATCAGTGATAGAACAGATACGCAGTATTTT
CAISDRTDTQYF
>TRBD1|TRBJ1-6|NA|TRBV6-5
TGTGCCAGCAGTTACTCGATTAGATTGGCAGGGGGCTCCTATAATTCACCCCTCCACTTT
CASSYSIRLAGGSYNSPLHF
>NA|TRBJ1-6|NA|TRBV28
TGTGCCAGCAGTTCCTCCCAGTTCAGGGACGGAGCACCCCTCCACTTT
CASSSSQFRDGAPLHF
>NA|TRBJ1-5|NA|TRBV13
TGTGCCAGCAGCTCGGACAGTGGTCAGCCCCAGCATTTT
CASSSDSGQPQHF
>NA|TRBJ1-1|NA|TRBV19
TGTGCCACCACAGGGAACACTGAAGCTTTCTTT
CATTGNTEAFF
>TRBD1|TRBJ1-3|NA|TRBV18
TGTGCCAGCTCGTTAAACAGGGGCGACTCTGGAAACACCATATATTTT
CASSLNRGDSGNTIYF
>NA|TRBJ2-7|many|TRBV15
TGTGCCACCAGCAGAGGGGGTAGCTCGTACGAGCAGTACTTC
CATSRGGSSYEQYF
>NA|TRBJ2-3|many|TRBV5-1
TGCGCCAGCAGTTCCCAGGCTGATACGCAGTATTTT
CASSSQADTQYF
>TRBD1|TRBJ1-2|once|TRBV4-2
TGTGCCAGCAGCCTAGCATTCCAGGGGGAAAACTATGGCTACACCTTC
CASSLAFQGENYGYTF
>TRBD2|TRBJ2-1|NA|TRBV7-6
TGTGCCAGCAGCCGATCTGGCGGGGGGGCCTATGAGCAGTTCTTC
CASSRSGGGAYEQFF
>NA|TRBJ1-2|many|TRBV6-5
TGTGCCAGCCAGCCGGGACTAGGCTACTACGGCTACACCTTC
CASQPGLGYYGYTF
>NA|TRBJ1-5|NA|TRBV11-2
TGTGCCAGCAGCCCCTCGGGACACGGTCAGCCCCAGCATTTT
CASSPSGHGQPQHF
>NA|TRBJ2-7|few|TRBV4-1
TGCGCCAGCAGCCCAAGGGGCATCCCGTCCTACGAGCAGTACTTC
CASSPRGIPSYEQYF
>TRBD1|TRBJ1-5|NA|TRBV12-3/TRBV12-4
TGTGCCAGCAATCCGACAGGGGGCAATCAGCCCCAGCATTTT
CASNPTGGNQPQHF
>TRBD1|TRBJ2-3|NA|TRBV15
TGTGCCACCAGCAGAGATACGGACAGGGGGGCAGATACGCAGTATTTT
CATSRDTDRGADTQYF
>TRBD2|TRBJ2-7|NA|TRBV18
TGTGCCAGCTCACCCTCTCTAGCGGGGGTAGGTGAGCAGTACTTC
CASSPSLAGVGEQYF
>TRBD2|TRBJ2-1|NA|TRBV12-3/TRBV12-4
TGTGCCAGCACTCCAACGCTGGGAGGGAGTGAGCAGTTCTTC
CASTPTLGGSEQFF
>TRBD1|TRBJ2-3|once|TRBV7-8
TGTGCCAGCAGCTTTACAGGGGGCCTAGATACACAGTATTTT
CASSFTGGLDTQYF
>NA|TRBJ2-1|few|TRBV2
TGTGCCAGCAGCGCCCGGGGGAGCGGGTCCTACAATGAGCAGTTCTTC
CASSARGSGSYNEQFF
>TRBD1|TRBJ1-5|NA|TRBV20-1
TGCAGTGCTGAAGGGACAGGGCATAATCAGCCCCAGCATTTT
CSAEGTGHNQPQHF
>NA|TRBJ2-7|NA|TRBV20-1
TGCAGTGTACCGACCGACAGGCCGAACGCCTACGAGCAGTACTTC
CSVPTDRPNAYEQYF
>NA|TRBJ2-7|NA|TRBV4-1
TGCGCCAGCAGCCATATTGGACGGAAAGACGAGCAGTACTTC
CASSHIGRKDEQYF
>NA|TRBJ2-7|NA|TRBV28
TGTGCCAGCAGCCCTCCCGGGACACTCTCCTACGAGCAGTACTTC
CASSPPGTLSYEQYF
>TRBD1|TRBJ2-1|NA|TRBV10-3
TGTGCCACAGGACAGGGCTCCTACAATGAGCAGTTCTTC
CATGQGSYNEQFF
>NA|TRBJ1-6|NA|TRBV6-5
TGTGCCAGCACCCAGGAGCGGATTAATTCACCCCTCCACTTT
CASTQERINSPLHF
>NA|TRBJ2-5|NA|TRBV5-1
TGCGCCAGCAGCATTCGGGACGGGAGAGAGACCCAGTACTTC
CASSIRDGRETQYF
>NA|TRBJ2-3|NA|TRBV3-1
TGTGCCAGCAGCCAAGACGGTTCATCGGGGCAGTATTTT
CASSQDGSSGQYF